Listed below are T cell receptor beta chains from one sample, sequenced in a study of radiotherapy plus CTLA-4 blockade in lung cancer. Clones were sequenced by immunoSEQ multiplex PCR, and TCRdb holds only the in-frame ones, with some missing. The data hold approximately 85,000 clones, with approximately 80% observed a single time. The sequenced sample was peripheral blood, obtained from a patient treated with radiotherapy plus ipilimumab. The receptors shown here come from a human donor with non-small cell lung cancer that progressed on radiotherapy plus ipilimumab. Both conserved end residues are part of each CDR3. The D gene is left open where the match is weak. Clone size is shown for a subset of rows, as once, few, many or a class of expanded clone.

DNA,CDR3,V,size,J,D
TGCGCCAGCAGTAGGCAGGACACCAACTATGGCTACACCTTC,CASSRQDTNYGYTF,TRBV4-1,.,TRBJ1-2,.
TGTGCCAGCTCACCAAGACAGGGGCCCAACACTGAAGCTTTCTTT,CASSPRQGPNTEAFF,TRBV18,.,TRBJ1-1,TRBD1
TGCGCCAGCAGCCAAGGGGCCACGGCCCACGAGCAGTACTTC,CASSQGATAHEQYF,TRBV4-3,.,TRBJ2-7,.
TGTGCCAGCAGCTTAGACAGGGGGAGCTCCTACAATGAGCAGTTCTTC,CASSLDRGSSYNEQFF,TRBV13,.,TRBJ2-1,TRBD1
TGTGCCAGCAGCGTAGGGTCGAGGGAGACCCAGTACTTC,CASSVGSRETQYF,TRBV9,once,TRBJ2-5,.
TGTGCCAGCAGCTTAGGGATGGGTAACACTGAAGCTTTCTTT,CASSLGMGNTEAFF,TRBV7-2,.,TRBJ1-1,.
TGTGCCTGGAGAGGACAGGCCCAAAAACTGTTTTTT,CAWRGQAQKLFF,TRBV30,.,TRBJ1-4,TRBD1
TGTGCCAGCAGTTACCGAAACAGGGGCCCCAGGGATTTT,CASSYRNRGPRDF,TRBV6-5,.,TRBJ1-3,TRBD1
TGTGCCAGCAGTCAACCAACAGGGGGCGTTTACGAGCAGTACTTC,CASSQPTGGVYEQYF,TRBV6-5,.,TRBJ2-7,TRBD1
TGTGCCAGCAGCTTGGACAGGGGATACGAGCAGTACTTC,CASSLDRGYEQYF,TRBV5-6,few,TRBJ2-7,TRBD1
TGTGCCAGCAAAGGGGTAGGGCAAGAGACCCAGTACTTC,CASKGVGQETQYF,TRBV6-5,once,TRBJ2-5,.
TGTGCCAGCAGCGGCTCGGGACAGAAGACTAACTATGGCTACACCTTC,CASSGSGQKTNYGYTF,TRBV7-2,.,TRBJ1-2,TRBD1
TGTGCCAGCAGGTGGGACACTGAAGCTTTCTTT,CASRWDTEAFF,TRBV6-1,.,TRBJ1-1,.
TGTGCCAGCAGCCCGGGGACGGTTAGCAATCAGCCCCAGCATTTT,CASSPGTVSNQPQHF,TRBV6-5,.,TRBJ1-5,.
TGTGCCAGCAAGGCGGCCGGGACAATAAGAGAGACCCAGTACTTC,CASKAAGTIRETQYF,TRBV6-5,.,TRBJ2-5,.
TGTGCCAGCAGCTTCATACCGGGCACCGGGGAGCTGTTTTTT,CASSFIPGTGELFF,TRBV9,.,TRBJ2-2,.
TGTGCCAGCTCACCAGGGGCAGGAAGAAACTATGGCTACACCTTC,CASSPGAGRNYGYTF,TRBV18,.,TRBJ1-2,.
TGTGCCAGCAGCCACAAAACTGAAAACAATGAGCAGTTCTTC,CASSHKTENNEQFF,TRBV5-4,.,TRBJ2-1,.
TGTGCCAGCAGCTTAGCGCTTGGGCCCTGGCATTTT,CASSLALGPWHF,TRBV7-9,.,TRBJ1-5,.
TGTGCCAGCAGCGTAAACCCCCAGGGGGCCAATTCACCCCTCCACTTT,CASSVNPQGANSPLHF,TRBV7-2,.,TRBJ1-6,TRBD1
TGTGCCAGTAGTATACAGGATAGTCAGCCCCAGCATTTT,CASSIQDSQPQHF,TRBV19,.,TRBJ1-5,.
TGTGCCAGCGGGGGGCCAACATACGAGCAGTACTTC,CASGGPTYEQYF,TRBV27,.,TRBJ2-7,.
TGTGCCAGCAGCCTGAGCGGGGGCTACACCTTC,CASSLSGGYTF,TRBV5-6,.,TRBJ1-2,.
TGTGCCAGCCGGTTGAACACTGAAGCTTTCTTT,CASRLNTEAFF,TRBV2,.,TRBJ1-1,.
TGCAGCGTTGGAGGGGGGTCCACAGATACGCAGTATTTT,CSVGGGSTDTQYF,TRBV29-1,.,TRBJ2-3,.
TGCAGCGTTGGTCCGACTAGCGGGGGATCCAATGAGCAGTTCTTC,CSVGPTSGGSNEQFF,TRBV29-1,.,TRBJ2-1,TRBD2
TGTGCCAGCAACCGGGACATCGGCACTGAAGCTTTCTTT,CASNRDIGTEAFF,TRBV4-2,once,TRBJ1-1,.
TGTGCCAGCAGTTATTCGGGCCAGAACATTCAGTACTTC,CASSYSGQNIQYF,TRBV2,.,TRBJ2-4,.
TGTGCCAGCAGCTTAGTCAGGGAGGCCACAGATACGCAGTATTTT,CASSLVREATDTQYF,TRBV7-6,.,TRBJ2-3,.
TGTGCCAGCTCTTACAGTGACGGCAATCAGCCCCAGCATTTT,CASSYSDGNQPQHF,TRBV18,.,TRBJ1-5,.
TGTGCCTGGAGTGTACTAGCGGGAGGGCTTGGGGAGCTGTTTTTT,CAWSVLAGGLGELFF,TRBV30,.,TRBJ2-2,TRBD2
TGTGCCAGCAGTACCGGGACTAGGCCATCCGAACGGTATTTT,CASSTGTRPSERYF,TRBV28,.,TRBJ2-3,TRBD2
TGTGCCAGCAGCCCCGACTGGGTCATCGGTGAGCAGTTCTTC,CASSPDWVIGEQFF,TRBV6-5,once,TRBJ2-1,.
TGTGCCAGCAGTTACAATCCCCTCAGCACAGATACGCAGTATTTT,CASSYNPLSTDTQYF,TRBV6-5,.,TRBJ2-3,.
TGTGCCAGCTCACAGCCGGGACAGGGGGGACGAGGTACGCAGTATTTT,CASSQPGQGGRGTQYF,TRBV18,.,TRBJ2-3,TRBD1
TGTGCCATCAGTGAGTCGGTTTCTGGGGCCAACGTCCTGACTTTC,CAISESVSGANVLTF,TRBV10-3,.,TRBJ2-6,.
TGTGCCAGTAAGGACAGCGGGAGTGAGCAAGAGACCCAGTACTTC,CASKDSGSEQETQYF,TRBV19,.,TRBJ2-5,TRBD2
TGTGCCAGCTCAGGGGGACAGGGAGCCGAGCAGTACTTC,CASSGGQGAEQYF,TRBV18,few,TRBJ2-7,TRBD1
TGCAGTGCTTTTAACAATGAGCAGTTCTTC,CSAFNNEQFF,TRBV20-1,.,TRBJ2-1,.
TGTGCCAGCAGCTTTACAGGGGGAGAGACCCAGTACTTC,CASSFTGGETQYF,TRBV7-8,.,TRBJ2-5,TRBD1
TGTGCCAGCAGTGCAGGGGGGCGACGCACCGGGGAGCTGTTTTTT,CASSAGGRRTGELFF,TRBV7-8,.,TRBJ2-2,.
TGTGCCAGCAGTTTTCGGGGTAACTATGGCTACACCTTC,CASSFRGNYGYTF,TRBV27,.,TRBJ1-2,.
TGTGCCAGCAGCCAAACTAGCGGATTTAGCACAGATACGCAGTATTTT,CASSQTSGFSTDTQYF,TRBV7-9,.,TRBJ2-3,TRBD2
TGTGCCAGCAGGCCCGCCTTGGGGGCGCCCACTGAAGCTTTCTTT,CASRPALGAPTEAFF,TRBV6-5,.,TRBJ1-1,.
TGTGCCAGCAGCTTAGGGGGGGCTAGTCCGTACTTC,CASSLGGASPYF,TRBV11-2,.,TRBJ2-7,.
TGCGCCAGCAGCTCAACAGGGAGCACAGATACGCAGTATTTT,CASSSTGSTDTQYF,TRBV5-1,.,TRBJ2-3,.
TGTGCCAGCAGCGCTTCTAGCGGGGGAACCTACGAGCAGTACTTC,CASSASSGGTYEQYF,TRBV5-5,.,TRBJ2-7,TRBD2
TGTGCCAGCAGCCAGACGGGACAGGGGGTTTCCGGGGAGCTGTTTTTT,CASSQTGQGVSGELFF,TRBV4-2,.,TRBJ2-2,TRBD1
TGTGCCAGCAGCTTAGTAGGGTTTGGGGCCAACGTCCTGACTTTC,CASSLVGFGANVLTF,TRBV7-2,.,TRBJ2-6,.
TGTGCCAGCAGCTTTGGCCTTTCCTACGAGCAGTACTTC,CASSFGLSYEQYF,TRBV7-9,.,TRBJ2-7,.
TGTGCCAGCAGCCGAGGTACTTGGGGGACAGGGGGATCCGGGGAGCTGTTTTTT,CASSRGTWGTGGSGELFF,TRBV21-1,.,TRBJ2-2,.
TGTGCCAGCAGCTTATATATAGGGCCCGCTGAAGGGTTCGGCTATGGCTACACCTTC,CASSLYIGPAEGFGYGYTF,TRBV7-8,few,TRBJ1-2,.
TGTGCCAGCAGCGTCGGGACATACTACGAGCAGTACTTC,CASSVGTYYEQYF,TRBV7-2,once,TRBJ2-7,.
TGCGCCAGCAGCGTAGGGGGCGGAGGCTATGGCTACACCTTC,CASSVGGGGYGYTF,TRBV5-1,.,TRBJ1-2,TRBD1
TGTGCCAGCAGCGTAGGGGGACGGGCCCCCTACGAGCAGTACTTC,CASSVGGRAPYEQYF,TRBV9,.,TRBJ2-7,.
TGCGCCAGCAGCTTACTAGCGGGGACGGGGGGGGAGCAGTACTTC,CASSLLAGTGGEQYF,TRBV5-1,.,TRBJ2-7,TRBD2
TGTGCCAGCAGCTTAGGTCGGGGGCAGTATGAGCAGTTCTTC,CASSLGRGQYEQFF,TRBV11-3,.,TRBJ2-1,.
TGTGCCAGCTCACCCGAGGGTGGGACAGGTAATGGTCCCCAGCATTTT,CASSPEGGTGNGPQHF,TRBV18,.,TRBJ1-5,TRBD1
TGCGCCAGCAGCTTCGGGCAACCCGGGGAGCTGTTTTTT,CASSFGQPGELFF,TRBV5-1,.,TRBJ2-2,.